Given below is one T cell receptor (beta chain) in context. Its antigen is as yet unknown. This sample stems from a study of response to subunit inactivated influenza vaccine. General study findings and limits: Few new T cells, the authors suggested, are recruited by each seasonal influenza vaccination.

Using its own MiXCR run on the RT-PCR reads, TCRdb lists one record per CDR3 protein. The table includes fewer than 750,000 distinct CDR3 sequences, about 15% detected once. Germline trimming cut 0 bases from V and 4 bases from J; bases unmatched to any gene: 2. The CDR3 spans 16 residues. Germline lookup yields CDR1 MDHEN and CDR2 SYDVKM. This chain connects TRBV28 to TRBJ2-5; 13 nucleotides match TRBD2. Sample: PBMCs from blood, taken about 13 days after vaccination. This receptor was taken from a man over 45 who received an inactivated influenza vaccine. CDR3 coding DNA: TGTGCCAGCAGTTTATGGAGACTAGCGGGGGGAGAGACCCAGTACTTC. This codes for CASSLWRLAGGETQYF. The full variable domain, with the rest looked up from reference TRBV28 and TRBJ2-5, is DVKVTQSSRYLVKRTGEKVFLECVQDMDHENMFWYRQDPGLGLRLIYFSYDVKMKEKGDIPEGYSVSREKKERFSLILESASTNQTSMYLCASSLWRLAGGETQYFGPGTRLLVL.